Following are 14 T cell receptor beta chains from one sample sequenced in a study of blood T cell repertoires in COVID-19. Only in-frame clones appear in the TCRdb table, and some are missing; sequencing was by immunoSEQ multiplex PCR. The sample comprises about 260,000 clones, about 90% of which are singletons, and about 1% rests with the top ten. The sequenced sample was PBMCs or T cells enriched from blood (not recorded which). The receptors were gathered from a man in his fifties who had been exposed to COVID-19.

CDR3 DNA: TGCGCCAGCAGTAGTAGCGGGAGGGCCACAGATACGCAGTATTTT. It yields the protein CASSSSGRATDTQYF. This chain links TRBV5-1 with TRBJ2-3; 11 nucleotides align to TRBD2. CDR1 and CDR2 from the germline V gene are SGHRS and YFSETQ. This CDR3 has 15 amino acids. The V segment lost 5 bases and the J segment 2 bases; nucleotides outside the gene matches: 4.

This clone is a singleton in its sample. V gene TRBV9 combines with J gene TRBJ1-5; D is uncertain. The CDR3 is 15 amino acids. Germline-derived CDR1 and CDR2 are SGDLS and YYNGEE. Trimming stripped 0 bases from V and 5 bases from J, with 12 bases between. The DNA for the CDR3 is TGTGCCAGCAGCGTAGCTGGGAGTATCGATCAGCCCCAGCATTTT. It encodes CASSVAGSIDQPQHF. Full variable domain (outside the CDR3, taken from reference TRBV9 and TRBJ1-5): DSGVTQTPKHLITATGQRVTLRCSPRSGDLSVYWYQQSLDQGLQFLIQYYNGEERAKGNILERFSAQQFPDLHSELNLSSLELGDSALYFCASSVAGSIDQPQHFGDGTRLSIL.

The chain couples TRBV18 to TRBJ1-5, with a tentative D call TRBD1 (6 bases). The V end was cut by 3 bases, the J end by 4 bases, with 10 bases between. The CDR3 consists of 14 residues. Germline V gene sequence: CDR1 KGHSH, CDR2 LQKENI. The CDR3 here is CASSPADSNQPQHF. CDR3 in DNA: TGTGCCAGCTCACCGGCGGACAGTAATCAGCCCCAGCATTTT. Filled out from reference TRBV18 and TRBJ1-5, the complete variable domain reads NAGVMQNPRHLVRRRGQEARLRCSPMKGHSHVYWYRQLPEEGLKFMVYLQKENIIDESGMPKERFSAEFPKEGPSILRIQQVVRGDSAAYFCASSPADSNQPQHFGDGTRLSIL.

This rearrangement joins TRBV28 to TRBJ1-1; D is perhaps TRBD1 (5 bases). This CDR3 has 12 amino acids. V was pared by 8 bases and J by 9 bases, with 16 bases between. CDR1 MDHEN and CDR2 SYDVKM come from the germline V gene. The CDR3 region is CASGGRGNQAFF. CDR3 nucleotides: TGTGCCAGCGGTGGTAGGGGTAATCAAGCTTTCTTT.

The V and J genes are TRBV28 and TRBJ2-7, with 9 positions matching TRBD2. With 8 bases clipped from V and 3 bases from J, the junction kept 2 bases outside the gene matches. Germline CDR1 and CDR2: MDHEN and SYDVKM. There are 12 residues in the CDR3. CDR3 sequence: CASQTSGYEQYV. As DNA, the CDR3 is TGTGCCAGCCAGACTAGCGGCTACGAGCAGTACGTC.

The chain combines TRBV20-1 with TRBJ2-1; D gene ambiguous. V was trimmed by 3 bases and J by 6 bases, leaving 6 bases between them. CDR1 is DFQATT and CDR2 is SNEGSKA in the germline V gene (reference sequence). The CDR3 is 11 residues long. The CDR3 region is CSASDRNEQFF. Written as DNA, the CDR3 is TGCAGTGCTAGTGACCGCAATGAGCAGTTCTTC.

The chain links TRBV4-1 to TRBJ2-4, with 7 nucleotides matching TRBD2. Germline V gene lookup returns CDR1 MGHRA and CDR2 YSYEKL. The CDR3 consists of 17 residues. Losses at the gene ends were 4 bases for V and 1 base for J; bases not matched to a gene: 10. The DNA of the CDR3 is TGCGCCAGCAGCCTTACTGGACCGGGAGGCGCCAAAAACATTCAGTACTTC. Protein: CASSLTGPGGAKNIQYF.

V usage is TRBV28 and J usage is TRBJ2-7; no clear D. CDR3 length: 14 residues. CDR1 and CDR2 (germline): MDHEN, SYDVKM. V dropped 7 bases and J dropped 2 bases, with 15 bases sitting between them. Written as DNA, the CDR3 is TGTGCCAGCACTTCGCCCAGTTCCACCTACGAGCAGTACGTC. Its protein product is CASTSPSSTYEQYV.

J is TRBJ1-5 and V is TRBV19; possibly TRBD1 for D (5 bases). CDR1 LNHDA and CDR2 SQIVND come from the germline V gene (reference sequence). V dropped 3 bases and J dropped 9 bases, with 18 bases sitting between them. The CDR3 is 15 residues long. The CDR3 protein is CASSIQGPGLGPQHF. The CDR3 DNA follows: TGTGCCAGTAGTATCCAGGGTCCGGGTTTAGGGCCCCAGCATTTT.

The chain couples TRBV5-1 to TRBJ1-1, with D possibly matching TRBD1 (5 bases). Per the germline V gene, CDR1 is SGHRS and CDR2 is YFSETQ. Trimming pared 4 bases from V and 1 base from J, leaving 14 bases between. The CDR3 contains 15 residues. CDR3 in amino acids: CASSPLTTGNTEAFF. The CDR3, as DNA: TGCGCCAGCAGCCCACTAACCACAGGGAACACTGAAGCTTTCTTT.

The V and J genes are TRBV19 and TRBJ1-1, with D perhaps TRBD1 (5 bases). Trimming removed 4 bases at V and 0 bases at J, with 12 bases between. Germline-derived CDR1 and CDR2 are LNHDA and SQIVND (reference sequence). This CDR3 is 15 amino acids long. CDR3 amino acids: CASSNGRAMNTEAFF. The CDR3 DNA sequence: TGTGCCAGTAGTAACGGCAGGGCAATGAACACTGAAGCTTTCTTT.

V and J are TRBV5-6 and TRBJ1-6; possible D gene TRBD1, 6 bases. Germline V gives CDR1 SGHDT, CDR2 YYEEEE. V was cut by 4 bases and J by 9 bases, with 23 bases left in between. This CDR3 region has 17 residues. The CDR3 here is CASSKALGAYQSSPLHF. The CDR3 DNA follows: TGTGCCAGCAGCAAGGCCCTGGGGGCGTATCAGAGTTCACCCCTCCACTTT. The complete variable domain, with remaining parts taken from reference TRBV5-6 and TRBJ1-6, reads DAGVTQSPTHLIKTRGQQVTLRCSPKSGHDTVSWYQQALGQGPQFIFQYYEEEERQRGNFPDRFSGHQFPNYSSELNVNALLLGDSALYLCASSKALGAYQSSPLHFGNGTRLTVT.

The chain combines TRBV25-1 with TRBJ1-3; D unclear. This CDR3 region has 14 residues. Looked up from germline, CDR1 is MGHDK and CDR2 is SYGVNS. Between the trimmed V and J ends, which lost 1 base and 4 bases, there was a span of 8 bases. The CDR3 sequence: CASSEFGVGNTIYF. Here the CDR3 DNA reads TGTGCCAGCAGTGAATTCGGGGTGGGAAACACCATATATTTT.

This chain connects TRBV13 to TRBJ2-1, with 7 bases fitting TRBD2. CDR1 is PRHDT, CDR2 FYEKMQ, per germline (reference sequence). V trimming: 0 bases; J trimming: 8 bases; junction bases outside the gene matches: 4. The CDR3 runs to 14 residues. DNA of the CDR3: TGTGCCAGCAGCTTAGGAGCGGGGTACGATGAGCAGTTCTTC. Translation gives CASSLGAGYDEQFF. Filled out from reference TRBV13 and TRBJ2-1, the complete variable domain reads AAGVIQSPRHLIKEKRETATLKCYPIPRHDTVYWYQQGPGQDPQFLISFYEKMQSDKGSIPDRFSAQQFSDYHSELNMSSLELGDSALYFCASSLGAGYDEQFFGPGTRLTVL.